The source of this T cell receptor beta chain is a study of T cell repertoires in cytomegalovirus infection. Study-wide context: Public TCR beta signatures were indicative of both CMV infection and a matching HLA type.

This clonotype was observed at least ten times. What it binds is unknown. Germline CDR1 SGHTA, CDR2 FQGNSA. The CDR3 loop spans 15 amino acids. V dropped 8 bases and J dropped 7; count of bases not matched to a gene: 10. TCRdb re-called the reads with MiXCR, one entry per CDR3 protein. The sample has around 490,000 distinct CDR3 sequences, 26% seen once. General study results and limits: Summed frequency of public TCR beta families distinguished CMV carriers with the relevant HLA. Ex vivo, HLA-C-restricted CMV-specific TCR beta clonotypes prevailed over the rest of the response.

The receptor was derived from a human donor in good health (CMV status not recorded). Some clones in this sample may be carry-over from other donors' samples. Sequenced input: PBMCs. V gene TRBV7-2 combines with J gene TRBJ1-6; 8 nucleotides match TRBD1. The CDR3 is CASLLGTGWNSPLHF. DNA for the CDR3: TGTGCCAGCCTATTAGGGACAGGATGGAATTCACCCCTCCACTTT.